Below, 20 T cell receptor beta chains from the same sample are listed, as sequenced in a study of identical twins. Each CDR3 protein gets one entry after TCRdb re-called the 5' RACE reads with MiXCR. The repertoire holds approximately 700,000 distinct CDR3 sequences, over 15% seen once, with around 13% in the top ten. This same sample was also taken into another study, of T cells expressing NK-cell markers.

The specimen sequenced was PBMCs. Receptors were obtained from a young woman in good health.

The J gene is TRBJ2-4, the V gene TRBV20-1, with a possible D match to TRBD2 (5 bases). Germline V gene sequence: CDR1 DFQATT, CDR2 SNEGSKA (reference sequence). The V end was cut by 5 bases, the J end by 0 bases, with 14 bases between. The CDR3 contains 15 residues. CDR3 bases: TGCAGTGCTCAATCATCGGGGTTAGCCAAAAACATTCAGTACTTC. This encodes CSAQSSGLAKNIQYF.

This clonotype was counted only a few times. The chain carries TRBV12-3 or TRBV12-4 and TRBJ2-1; 11 positions agree with TRBD2. This CDR3 region has 16 residues. Trimming at V came to 3 bases and at J to 3 bases, leaving 4 bases not matched to a gene. The CDR3 loop reads CASSFSGGGLYNEQFF. The CDR3 DNA reads as TGTGCCAGCAGTTTTAGCGGGGGGGGCCTCTACAATGAGCAGTTCTTC.

The chain recombines TRBV12-3 or TRBV12-4 with TRBJ1-1, with 7 bases matching TRBD1. CDR3 size: 14 residues. V shed 3 bases and J 7 bases; nucleotides not matched to a gene: 8. The CDR3 is CASSFTGQLDEAFF. The CDR3 nucleotides read TGTGCCAGCAGTTTTACGGGACAGTTAGATGAAGCTTTCTTT.

The rearrangement joins TRBV7-9 to TRBJ2-1; D is possibly TRBD2 (6 bases). The CDR3 is 15 residues long. Germline-derived CDR1 and CDR2 are SEHNR and FQNEAQ (reference sequence). V lost 4 bases, J lost 3 bases, and 13 bases lay in between. The CDR3 nucleotides are TGTGCCAGCAGCTGGGACGGGAGCGTCTACAATGAGCAGTTCTTC. It encodes CASSWDGSVYNEQFF.

The V gene is TRBV12-3 or TRBV12-4, the J gene TRBJ2-2; TRBD1 matches at 7 bases. This CDR3 contains 13 residues. V gave up 10 bases and J gave up 7 bases; unmatched junction bases: 9. The CDR3 spells CATSGTVFGELFF. As DNA, the CDR3 is TGTGCCACCTCCGGGACAGTGTTCGGGGAGCTGTTTTTT.

Only a few counts were recorded for this clonotype. This chain connects TRBV5-1 to TRBJ2-1; tentatively, D is TRBD2 (6 bases). In germline, CDR1 is SGHRS, CDR2 YFSETQ. This CDR3 has 15 amino acids. V shed 0 bases and J shed 6 bases, with 13 bases lying between them. The DNA of the CDR3 is TGCGCCAGCAGCTTGGTGCGGGACGGATCCAATGAGCAGTTCTTC. Protein sequence: CASSLVRDGSNEQFF. The whole variable domain, remainder taken from reference TRBV5-1 and TRBJ2-1, is KAGVTQTPRYLIKTRGQQVTLSCSPISGHRSVSWYQQTPGQGLQFLFEYFSETQRNKGNFPGRFSGRQFSNSRSEMNVSTLELGDSALYLCASSLVRDGSNEQFFGPGTRLTVL.

This clonotype turned up a few times. V usage is TRBV5-1 and J usage is TRBJ1-1; no reliable D call. Germline V gene sequence: CDR1 SGHRS, CDR2 YFSETQ. The germline V and J ends were trimmed by 0 bases and 7 bases, with 10 bases remaining between them. The length of the CDR3 is 13 residues. As DNA, the CDR3 is TGCGCCAGCAGCTTGGCAGCGGAGAGTGAAGCTTTCTTT. Its translation is CASSLAAESEAFF.

This clonotype was observed many times. The J gene is TRBJ2-3, the V gene TRBV12-3 or TRBV12-4; no firm D call. The CDR3 is 12 amino acids. V dropped 6 bases and J dropped 2 bases, with 6 bases sitting between them. The CDR3: CASSTDTDTQYF. In nucleotides, the CDR3 is TGTGCCAGCAGCACGGACACAGATACGCAGTATTTT.

The chain uses TRBV27 and TRBJ2-7; D remains ambiguous. V was shortened by 2 bases and J by 0 bases, with 11 bases between the two germline ends. Germline-derived CDR1 and CDR2 are MNHEY and SMNVEV (reference sequence). The length of the CDR3 is 15 residues. CDR3 loop: CASSLARPNSYEQYF. The CDR3 nucleotides read TGTGCCAGCAGTTTAGCACGGCCGAACTCCTACGAGCAGTACTTC.

This rearrangement joins TRBV20-1 to TRBJ2-7, with 10 bases fitting TRBD1. Per the germline V gene, CDR1 is DFQATT and CDR2 is SNEGSKA (reference sequence). J was trimmed by 2 bases and V by 5 bases; bases with no gene match: 9. The CDR3 is 15 residues long. Here the CDR3 DNA reads TGCAGTGCTTTGCTTTCCGGGACAGGGGCCTACGAGCAGTACTTC. This gives the protein CSALLSGTGAYEQYF.

This clonotype was observed a few times. The rearrangement uses TRBV6-5 and TRBJ2-7, with 8 nucleotides matching TRBD2. CDR3 size: 15 residues. V lost 2 bases, J lost 3 bases, and 6 bases stayed unmatched. CDR1 and CDR2 (germline): MNHEY, SVGAGI. The CDR3 loop reads CASSYRREVYYEQYF. The DNA for the CDR3 is TGTGCCAGCAGTTACAGGCGGGAGGTCTACTACGAGCAGTACTTC.

In this sample, this clonotype turned up a few times. This chain connects TRBV20-1 to TRBJ1-1; D is unclear. With 6 bases removed from V and 0 bases from J, the gap between germline ends came to 11 bases. Germline values: CDR1 DFQATT, CDR2 SNEGSKA (reference sequence). This CDR3 comprises 13 residues. The CDR3 protein is CSAPGLLNTEAFF. CDR3 DNA: TGCAGTGCCCCAGGTCTCTTGAACACTGAAGCTTTCTTT.

The chain carries TRBV25-1 and TRBJ2-7, with 9 bases matching TRBD2. CDR3 length: 17 amino acids. Losses at the gene ends were 2 bases for V and 2 bases for J; bases not matched to a gene: 10. Germline CDR1 MGHDK, CDR2 SYGVNS. CDR3 in amino acids: CASSELLIAGAPYEQYF. CDR3 in DNA: TGTGCCAGCAGTGAACTCCTAATAGCGGGGGCACCCTACGAGCAGTACTTC.

Only a few counts were recorded for this clonotype. The rearrangement joins TRBV20-1 to TRBJ2-1; 7 bases align to TRBD2. Germline trimming cut 5 bases from V and 13 bases from J; bases unmatched to any gene: 23. The CDR3 extends over 16 amino acids. Germline CDR1 is DFQATT and CDR2 is SNEGSKA (reference sequence). The CDR3 reads CSAPGFTPPGGIGQFF. DNA of the CDR3: TGCAGTGCTCCAGGATTTACTCCGCCCGGGGGGATCGGCCAGTTCTTC.

The chain employs TRBV20-1 and TRBJ2-2; 10 positions match TRBD2. The germline gives CDR1 DFQATT, CDR2 SNEGSKA (reference sequence). This CDR3 region has 15 residues. V was pared by 5 bases and J by 3 bases, with 6 bases of the junction left unmatched. CDR3 sequence (DNA): TGCAGTGCTTTAATAGCGGGAGGCGACACCGGGGAGCTGTTTTTT. It codes for CSALIAGGDTGELFF.

The chain couples TRBV20-1 to TRBJ2-3; D gene unclear. The germline V and J ends were trimmed by 7 bases and 2 bases, with 19 bases remaining between them. This CDR3 contains 15 residues. The V gene's germline CDR1 is DFQATT and CDR2 SNEGSKA (reference sequence). The CDR3 coding sequence is TGCAGTGTAGGTGGGCACGTCTCCCCCACAGATACGCAGTATTTT. Translation gives CSVGGHVSPTDTQYF.

The sample holds a few counts of this clonotype. This chain uses TRBV5-1 with TRBJ2-3; TRBD1 or TRBD2 may be the D gene (5 bases each). In germline, CDR1 is SGHRS, CDR2 YFSETQ. The length of the CDR3 is 16 residues. The V end lost 5 bases, the J end lost 0 bases, and 16 bases lay between the germline ends. The CDR3 DNA follows: TGCGCCAGCAGAAGGGGAGACAAAACTAGCACAGATACGCAGTATTTT. Translated, it gives CASRRGDKTSTDTQYF.

This clonotype was counted only a few times. V is TRBV20-1 and J is TRBJ2-5, with 13 bases fitting TRBD2. The germline gives CDR1 DFQATT, CDR2 SNEGSKA (reference sequence). The V and J ends lost 3 bases and 5 bases, in that order; junction bases with no gene match: 6. The CDR3 runs to 15 residues. The CDR3 region is CSASGLAGEGETQYF. CDR3 DNA sequence: TGCAGTGCTAGCGGACTAGCGGGGGAGGGGGAGACCCAGTACTTC.

In this sample, this clonotype turned up a few times. The rearrangement joins TRBV11-2 to TRBJ2-7; 7 bases match TRBD1. V gave up 2 bases and J gave up 6 bases; unmatched junction bases: 13. The CDR3 has 16 amino acids. Germline loops: CDR1 SGHAT, CDR2 FQNNGV. The CDR3 DNA sequence: TGTGCCAGCAGCTTAATCAAAGGGGGCAATTCTGCCGAGCAGTACTTC. This sequence encodes CASSLIKGGNSAEQYF.

This sequence joins TRBV20-1 and TRBJ2-5, with 9 bases fitting TRBD2. The germline gives CDR1 DFQATT, CDR2 SNEGSKA (reference sequence). The CDR3 has 17 amino acids. V gave up 0 bases and J gave up 5 bases; unmatched junction bases: 13. Written as DNA, the CDR3 is TGCAGTGCTAGAGATCGGGGGGTAGCGGGAGCCGGGGAGACCCAGTACTTC. It codes for CSARDRGVAGAGETQYF.